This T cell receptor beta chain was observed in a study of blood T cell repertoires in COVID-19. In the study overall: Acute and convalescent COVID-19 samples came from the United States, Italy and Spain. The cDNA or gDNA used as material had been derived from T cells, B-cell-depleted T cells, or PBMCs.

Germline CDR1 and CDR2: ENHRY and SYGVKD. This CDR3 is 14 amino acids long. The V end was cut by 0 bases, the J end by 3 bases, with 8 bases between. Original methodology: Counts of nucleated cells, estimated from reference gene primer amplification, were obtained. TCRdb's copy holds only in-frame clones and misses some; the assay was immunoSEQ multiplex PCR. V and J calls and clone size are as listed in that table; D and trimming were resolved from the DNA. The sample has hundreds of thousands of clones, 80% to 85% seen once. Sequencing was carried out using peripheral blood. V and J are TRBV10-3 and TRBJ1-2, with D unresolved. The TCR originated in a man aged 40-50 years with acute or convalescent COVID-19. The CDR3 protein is CAISESGQDYGYTF. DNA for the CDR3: TGTGCCATCAGTGAGTCGGGCCAGGACTATGGCTACACCTTC.